These 27 T cell receptor beta chains came from one sample sequenced in a study of early T cells in non-severe SARS-CoV-2 infection. TCRdb fed the 5' RACE reads into MiXCR, producing one record per CDR3 protein. The sample yields 99,000 or so distinct CDR3 sequences, approximately 16% seen once. Sequencing input: whole blood. These receptor sequences come from an adult who was a healthcare worker with PCR-confirmed SARS-CoV-2 infection or an uninfected control (not recorded which).

This clonotype has more than one count but fewer than ten. This chain uses TRBV6-2 or TRBV6-3 with TRBJ1-1, with D uncertain. Looked up from germline, CDR1 is MNHEY and CDR2 is SVGEGT. This CDR3 spans 13 amino acids. The V end lost 5 bases, the J end lost 7 bases, and 14 bases lay between the germline ends. The CDR3 region is CASSPEGRNEAFF. CDR3 sequence (DNA): TGTGCCAGCAGTCCTGAGGGCCGCAATGAAGCTTTCTTT.

This clonotype appeared a few times. The chain uses TRBV25-1 and TRBJ2-2; D assignment may be TRBD1 or TRBD2 (5 bases each). The germline V gene encodes CDR1 MGHDK and CDR2 SYGVNS. The CDR3 covers 11 residues. Trimming pared 6 bases from V and 8 bases from J, leaving 7 bases between. For the CDR3, the DNA is TGTGCCAGCAGAGAGGGGGGGGAGCTGTTTTTT. Protein product: CASREGGELFF.

This clonotype was counted a few times. This rearrangement joins TRBV3-1 to TRBJ2-7; D call uncertain. Trimming shortened V by 2 bases and J by 3 bases, and 11 bases separated the two germline ends. This CDR3 contains 14 residues. CDR1 and CDR2 (germline): LGHDT, YNNKEL (reference sequence). The CDR3 protein is CASSQSWTLYEQYF. The CDR3 region has the DNA TGTGCCAGCAGCCAAAGTTGGACCCTCTACGAGCAGTACTTC.

The gene calls are TRBV11-2 and TRBJ1-5; no definite D call. CDR3 length: 13 amino acids. Looked up from germline, CDR1 is SGHAT and CDR2 is FQNNGV. Trimming removed 3 bases from V and 4 bases from J, with 7 bases in between. CDR3 in DNA: TGTGCCAGCAGCTTCGACCGGAATCAGCCCCAGCATTTT. Its protein product is CASSFDRNQPQHF.

In this sample, this clonotype turned up a few times. The chain employs TRBV29-1 and TRBJ2-7; no clear D gene. The germline V and J ends were trimmed by 2 bases and 5 bases, with 16 bases remaining between them. Germline values: CDR1 SQVTM, CDR2 ANQGSEA. CDR3 length: 14 amino acids. CDR3 DNA: TGCAGCGTTGAATCGGACGGGCTCGAGGACGAGCAGTACTTC. Its translation is CSVESDGLEDEQYF.

This chain connects TRBV7-2 to TRBJ2-2; unclear D gene. Per the germline V gene, CDR1 is SGHTA and CDR2 is FQGNSA. The CDR3 spans 13 residues. The V end was cut by 5 bases, the J end by 3 bases, with 7 bases between. The CDR3 reads CASSTPYTGELFF. The DNA for the CDR3 is TGTGCCAGCAGCACCCCTTACACCGGGGAGCTGTTTTTT.

The chain is built from TRBV24-1 and TRBJ1-1, with 10 bases fitting TRBD1. The CDR3 extends over 13 amino acids. The germline gives CDR1 KGHDR, CDR2 SFDVKD. The ends lost 9 bases at V and 5 bases at J; junction bases unmatched: 5. In nucleotides, the CDR3 is TGTGCCACCCGTCCGGGACAGGGGACTGAAGCTTTCTTT. It is translated as CATRPGQGTEAFF.

Many counts were recorded for this clonotype. The genes are TRBV20-1 and TRBJ2-7, with TRBD2 identical over 11 bases. This CDR3 contains 14 residues. Germline-derived CDR1 and CDR2 are DFQATT and SNEGSKA (reference sequence). With 0 bases clipped from V and 4 bases from J, the junction kept 2 bases outside the gene matches. The CDR3 is CSARDASGGYEQYF. DNA of the CDR3: TGCAGTGCTAGAGATGCTAGCGGGGGGTACGAGCAGTACTTC.

This clonotype was counted many times. The CDR3 is CASSLARDRANYGYTF. The CDR3 region has the DNA TGTGCCAGCAGCTTGGCAAGGGACAGAGCTAACTATGGCTACACCTTC. This rearrangement joins TRBV7-2 to TRBJ1-2; 7 positions match TRBD1. Unmatched junction bases numbered 7, after V lost 3 bases and J lost 0 bases. Germline loops: CDR1 SGHTA, CDR2 FQGNSA. The CDR3 consists of 16 residues.

The V call is TRBV7-9, the J call TRBJ2-3, with no clear D. V lost 5 bases and J 2 bases, leaving 11 bases between the germline ends. Germline-derived CDR1 and CDR2 are SEHNR and FQNEAQ (reference sequence). The CDR3 sequence is 14 residues long. CDR3 bases: TGTGCCAGCAGCACGCAACGGTTCACAGATACGCAGTATTTT. This codes for CASSTQRFTDTQYF.

The chain has TRBV7-2 and TRBJ1-2; perhaps TRBD1 as D (5 bases). CDR3 length: 13 residues. Germline CDR1 reads SGHTA; CDR2 reads FQGNSA. V shed 1 base and J shed 4 bases, with 7 bases lying between them. For the CDR3, the DNA is TGTGCCAGCAGCTTAGGACAGTCCTATGGCTACACCTTC. Its translation: CASSLGQSYGYTF.

The sample holds a few counts of this clonotype. The chain recombines TRBV20-1 with TRBJ1-5; D remains ambiguous. CDR1 and CDR2 (germline): DFQATT, SNEGSKA (reference sequence). The CDR3 covers 16 residues. Between the trimmed V and J ends, which lost 5 bases and 1 base, there was a span of 18 bases. DNA for the CDR3: TGCAGTGCTTCGAAGGGTGGGCACCCAAGCAATCAGCCCCAGCATTTT. Its translation is CSASKGGHPSNQPQHF.

This chain joins TRBV28 and TRBJ1-2, with D tentatively TRBD1 (6 bases). Germline V CDR1 and CDR2: MDHEN, SYDVKM. This CDR3 spans 14 amino acids. With 4 bases removed from V and 7 bases from J, the gap between germline ends came to 16 bases. The CDR3, as DNA: TGTGCCAGCAGTTCCACCCGGGGGGGCGTTGGCTACACCTTC. Translation: CASSSTRGGVGYTF.

The sample holds a few counts of this clonotype. The chain recombines TRBV7-2 with TRBJ1-1; 7 bases are shared with TRBD1. This CDR3 region has 15 residues. Germline V gives CDR1 SGHTA, CDR2 FQGNSA. The V segment lost 6 bases and the J segment 0 bases; nucleotides outside the gene matches: 7. CDR3 sequence: CASSGDSSLNTEAFF. The CDR3 DNA reads as TGTGCCAGCAGTGGGGACAGTAGCTTGAACACTGAAGCTTTCTTT.

V and J are TRBV20-1 and TRBJ2-2, with 10 bases lining up with TRBD1. Unmatched junction bases numbered 7, after V lost 3 bases and J lost 6 bases. The CDR3 has 15 amino acids. The germline V gene has CDR1 DFQATT and CDR2 SNEGSKA (reference sequence). The CDR3 protein is CSARHRDRGPGELFF. The CDR3 nucleotides read TGCAGTGCTAGGCACCGGGACAGGGGTCCCGGGGAGCTGTTTTTT.

This rearrangement joins TRBV28 to TRBJ2-3, with D possibly matching TRBD1 (5 bases). Germline V gene data show CDR1 as MDHEN and CDR2 as SYDVKM. The CDR3 totals 13 residues. V lost 8 bases and J 0 bases, leaving 9 bases between the germline ends. The CDR3 sequence: CASARQSTDTQYF. In DNA form, the CDR3 reads TGTGCCAGCGCGAGACAGAGCACAGATACGCAGTATTTT. Combining the CDR3 with reference TRBV28 and TRBJ2-3 gives the whole variable domain DVKVTQSSRYLVKRTGEKVFLECVQDMDHENMFWYRQDPGLGLRLIYFSYDVKMKEKGDIPEGYSVSREKKERFSLILESASTNQTSMYLCASARQSTDTQYFGPGTRLTVL.

The gene calls are TRBV5-5 and TRBJ1-2; perhaps TRBD1 as D (6 bases). The V gene lost 4 bases and the J gene lost 0 bases, with 16 bases spanning the gap. CDR1 is SGHKS and CDR2 is YYEKEE in the germline V gene (reference sequence). The CDR3 is 16 residues long. This CDR3 is CASSETQGLTNYGYTF. Written as DNA, the CDR3 is TGTGCCAGCAGCGAAACACAGGGATTAACTAACTATGGCTACACCTTC.

This chain uses TRBV7-7 with TRBJ2-1; 9 nucleotides align to TRBD1. The ends lost 5 bases at V and 6 bases at J; junction bases unmatched: 8. Germline V gives CDR1 SSHAT, CDR2 FNYEAQ (reference sequence). This CDR3 has 15 residues. The CDR3 region is CASSLGTGTSNEQFF. The CDR3 nucleotides are TGTGCCAGCAGCCTCGGGACAGGGACCAGCAATGAGCAGTTCTTC.

This clonotype was seen at least ten times. The chain employs TRBV27 and TRBJ2-3; D is perhaps TRBD1 (6 bases). V lost 4 bases and J 2 bases, leaving 13 bases between the germline ends. The CDR3 length is 15 residues. Germline values: CDR1 MNHEY, CDR2 SMNVEV (reference sequence). The CDR3 loop is CASSSGAGDTDTQYF. DNA of the CDR3: TGTGCCAGCAGTTCTGGCGCAGGGGACACAGATACGCAGTATTTT.

Only a few counts were recorded for this clonotype. The chain has TRBV28 and TRBJ1-5; perhaps TRBD1 as D (6 bases). The CDR3 consists of 14 residues. Germline values: CDR1 MDHEN, CDR2 SYDVKM. V lost 3 bases to trimming and J lost 5 bases, with 11 bases between them. The CDR3 here is CASSLGGLYQPQHF. The DNA for the CDR3 is TGTGCCAGCAGTTTGGGGGGGCTCTATCAGCCCCAGCATTTT.

The V gene is TRBV11-3, the J gene TRBJ2-2; D ambiguous. The germline V and J ends were trimmed by 7 bases and 2 bases, with 5 bases remaining between them. Germline loops: CDR1 SGHNT, CDR2 YENEEA. The CDR3 spans 12 residues. The CDR3 protein is CASTGNTGELFF. The CDR3 DNA sequence: TGTGCCAGCACCGGAAACACCGGGGAGCTGTTTTTT.

This clonotype was detected only a few times. The chain recombines TRBV6-2 or TRBV6-3 with TRBJ1-1; D uncertain. The length of the CDR3 is 12 residues. V was pared by 5 bases and J by 2 bases, with 6 bases between. Germline V gene data show CDR1 as MNHEY and CDR2 as SVGEGT. The CDR3 is CASSHINTEAFF. CDR3 nucleotide sequence: TGTGCCAGCAGTCACATCAACACTGAAGCTTTCTTT.

The J gene is TRBJ1-1, the V gene TRBV5-1; no clear D. Germline V gene data show CDR1 as SGHRS and CDR2 as YFSETQ. With 4 bases removed from V and 2 bases from J, the gap between germline ends came to 12 bases. This CDR3 has 14 residues. This CDR3 reads CASSPLEVNTEAFF. CDR3 sequence (DNA): TGCGCCAGCAGCCCGCTGGAGGTTAACACTGAAGCTTTCTTT.

This clonotype was recorded many times. The chain links TRBV11-3 to TRBJ2-1, with D possibly being TRBD1 (5 bases). Germline V gene data show CDR1 as SGHNT and CDR2 as YENEEA. CDR3 length: 14 amino acids. V lost 3 bases and J 10 bases, leaving 16 bases between the germline ends. The CDR3 region has the DNA TGTGCCAGCAGCTTTGACAGCAGAGCAATAGAGCAGTTCTTC. Translation gives CASSFDSRAIEQFF.

This rearrangement joins TRBV6-2 or TRBV6-3 to TRBJ2-7; D may be TRBD1 or TRBD2 (5 bases each). Trimming stripped 7 bases from V and 8 bases from J, with 21 bases between. CDR1 MNHEY and CDR2 SVGEGT come from the germline V gene. The CDR3 runs to 14 residues. The CDR3 bases are TGTGCCAGCATGCGGTGGCTGGGGGATTACAAGCAGTACTTC. It yields the protein CASMRWLGDYKQYF.

This clonotype showed up many times. The chain employs TRBV12-3 or TRBV12-4 and TRBJ1-1; D is possibly TRBD1 (5 bases). There are 14 residues in the CDR3. V dropped 5 bases and J dropped 0 bases, with 10 bases sitting between them. The CDR3 DNA reads as TGTGCCAGCAGTATACAGGATTTGAACACTGAAGCTTTCTTT. This translates into CASSIQDLNTEAFF.

This chain joins TRBV7-9 and TRBJ2-1; tentative D call: TRBD2 (5 bases). The CDR3 sequence is 16 residues long. CDR1 and CDR2 from the germline V gene are SEHNR and FQNEAQ (reference sequence). The V end lost 8 bases, the J end lost 8 bases, and 25 bases lay between the germline ends. The CDR3 coding sequence is TGTGCCAGCCTCCATGCAACCCGGACTCCCAACCATGAGCAGTTCTTC. Translating it yields CASLHATRTPNHEQFF.